This T cell receptor (beta chain) emerged from a study of blood T cell repertoires in COVID-19. Across the whole study: Nucleic acid was either cDNA or gDNA, and it came from T cells, B-cell-depleted T cells, or PBMCs.

Per the authors' pipeline: Estimates of nucleated cell counts were drawn from the amplification of reference gene primers. Libraries were prepared by immunoSEQ multiplex PCR; TCRdb keeps only in-frame clonotypes and omits some of them. Clonal size and the V and J genes are those of that table, whereas D and trimming came from the DNA. The table lists about 290,000 clones, nearly 90% of them singletons. V gave up 5 bases and J gave up 0 bases; unmatched junction bases: 4. The CDR3 is 15 residues long. Germline V lookup: CDR1 MNHEY, CDR2 SVGAGI. Recruited during active infection, patients (from Seattle) were subsequently followed longitudinally.

The TCR originated in a woman aged 30 to 39 with COVID-19, enrolled during active disease. The genes are TRBV6-5 and TRBJ1-3; TRBD1 matches 7 bases. Sequenced input: peripheral blood. The CDR3 nucleotides read TGTGCCAGCAGTATACAGGGGATCTCTGGAAACACCATATATTTT. It is translated as CASSIQGISGNTIYF.